The TCR beta chain described here comes from a study of response to subunit inactivated influenza vaccine. TCRdb reprocessed the RT-PCR reads with MiXCR, giving one entry per CDR3 protein. Of 500,000 to 600,000 distinct CDR3 sequences listed, 12% to 15% are singletons. Study observations and caveats: That few new T cells are recruited by each seasonal influenza vaccination was the authors' suggestion.

Trimming cost V 4 bases and J 3 bases; bases outside gene matches: 5. CDR1 is SGHRS, CDR2 YFSETQ, per germline. The CDR3 consists of 15 residues. This clonotype was seen more than once but under ten times. Antigen: not known. The chain employs TRBV5-1 and TRBJ2-7, with 12 bases lining up with TRBD2. The starting material was PBMCs from blood, obtained 11 to 12 days after vaccination. The TCR was taken from a man aged 45-60 years who received an inactivated influenza vaccine. CDR3 nucleotides: TGCGCCAGCAGCAGTACTAGCGGGGGGATCTACGAGCAGTACTTC. Protein product: CASSSTSGGIYEQYF.